This TCR beta chain is from a study of cytomegalovirus exposure and HLA in healthy donors. General study points: TCR beta V- and J-gene trimming, according to a later analysis, was linked to a missense DCLRE1C variant. Altogether, around 160 TCR beta chains were recorded as cytomegalovirus-associated. TCR beta sequences reportedly predicted most subjects' HLA-A and HLA-B alleles accurately. Several of the most significant clusters were apparently associated with common viral pathogens in a later analysis.

The primer mix had 60 Vbeta and 13 Jbeta primers. This table comes from immunoSEQ multiplex PCR, and its TCRdb copy is limited to in-frame clones, with some not included. In the table there are over 150,000 clones, 80% of which are singletons. On this clone itself: Its antigen is currently unknown.

This sequence originates from a man aged 30 to 39 in good health and CMV-seropositive. Input material: PBMCs.

The CDR3 loop is CASTTDRGWTGELFF. For the CDR3, the DNA is TGCGCCAGTACCACGGACAGGGGCTGGACCGGGGAGCTGTTTTTT. The rearrangement uses TRBV10-2 and TRBJ2-2; TRBD1 matches 9 bases. Germline assignment: CDR1 WSHSY and CDR2 SAAADI. Trimming removed 9 bases from V and 5 bases from J; junction bases left unmatched: 10. The CDR3 sequence is 15 residues long.